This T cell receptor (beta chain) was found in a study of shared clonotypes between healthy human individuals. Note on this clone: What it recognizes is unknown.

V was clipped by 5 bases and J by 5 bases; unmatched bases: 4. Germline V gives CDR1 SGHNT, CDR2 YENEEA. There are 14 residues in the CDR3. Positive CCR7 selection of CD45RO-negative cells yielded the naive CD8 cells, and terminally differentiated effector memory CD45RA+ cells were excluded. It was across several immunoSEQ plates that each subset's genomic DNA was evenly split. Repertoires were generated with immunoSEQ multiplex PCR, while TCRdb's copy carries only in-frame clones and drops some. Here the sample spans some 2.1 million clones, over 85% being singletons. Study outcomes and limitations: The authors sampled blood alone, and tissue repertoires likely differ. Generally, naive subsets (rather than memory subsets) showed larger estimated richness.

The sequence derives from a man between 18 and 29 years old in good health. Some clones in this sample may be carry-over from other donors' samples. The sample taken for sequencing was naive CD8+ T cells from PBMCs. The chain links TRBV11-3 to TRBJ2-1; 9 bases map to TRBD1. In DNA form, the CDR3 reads TGTGCCAGCAGCCCGAGGACAGGGGACAATGAGCAGTTCTTC. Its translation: CASSPRTGDNEQFF.